This section outlines one T cell receptor (beta chain) sequence together with its context. Original processing methods: Cell counts per sample came from amplifying reference gene primers. Sequenced by immunoSEQ multiplex PCR; TCRdb stores in-frame clones only, minus some. V, J and clone size derive from that table, while D and trimming were established from the DNA sequence. The sample consists of some 160,000 clones, more than 65% of them appearing once. The data are from a study of blood T cell repertoires in COVID-19. About the study: Material from acute and convalescent COVID-19 was sourced from the United States, Italy and Spain. PBMCs, B-cell-depleted T cells, or T cells were the source of the cDNA or gDNA that made up the material.

Germline V gives CDR1 SNHLY, CDR2 FYNNEI. V shed 11 bases and J shed 4 bases, with 15 bases lying between them. The CDR3 is 13 amino acids. The sequence was obtained from a man between 70 and 80 years old with active or convalescent COVID-19. This chain joins TRBV2 and TRBJ2-1, with D maybe TRBD2 (5 bases). The sample taken for sequencing was peripheral blood. The CDR3: CASLYQRYNEQFF. CDR3 DNA sequence: TGTGCCTCCCTTTACCAGCGGTACAATGAGCAGTTCTTC. Variable domain in full (rest from reference TRBV2 and TRBJ2-1): EPEVTQTPSHQVTQMGQEVILRCVPISNHLYFYWYRQILGQKVEFLVSFYNNEISEKSEIFDDQFSVERPDGSNFTLKIRSTKLEDSAMYFCASLYQRYNEQFFGPGTRLTVL.